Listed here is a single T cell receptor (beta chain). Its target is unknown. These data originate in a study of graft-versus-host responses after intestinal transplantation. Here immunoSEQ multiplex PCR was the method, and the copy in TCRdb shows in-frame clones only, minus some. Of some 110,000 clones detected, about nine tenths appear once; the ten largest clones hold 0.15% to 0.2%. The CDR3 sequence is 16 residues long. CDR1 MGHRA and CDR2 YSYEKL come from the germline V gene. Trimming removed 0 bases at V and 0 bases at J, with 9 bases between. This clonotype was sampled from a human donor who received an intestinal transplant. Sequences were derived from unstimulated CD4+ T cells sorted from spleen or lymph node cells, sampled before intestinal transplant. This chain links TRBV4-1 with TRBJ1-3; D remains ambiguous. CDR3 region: CASSQDISSSGNTIYF. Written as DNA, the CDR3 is TGCGCCAGCAGCCAAGATATCTCCAGCTCTGGAAACACCATATATTTT.